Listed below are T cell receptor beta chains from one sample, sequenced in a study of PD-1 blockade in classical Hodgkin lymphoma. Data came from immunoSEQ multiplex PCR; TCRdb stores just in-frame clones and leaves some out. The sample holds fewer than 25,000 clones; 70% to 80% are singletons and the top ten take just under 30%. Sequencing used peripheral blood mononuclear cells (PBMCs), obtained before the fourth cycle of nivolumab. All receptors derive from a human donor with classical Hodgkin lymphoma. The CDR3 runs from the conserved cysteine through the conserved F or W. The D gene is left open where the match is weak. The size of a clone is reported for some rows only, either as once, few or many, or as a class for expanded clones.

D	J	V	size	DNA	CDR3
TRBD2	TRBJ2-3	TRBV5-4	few	TGTGCCAGCAGCCCGGGACTAGAGAGCACAGATACGCAGTATTTT	CASSPGLESTDTQYF
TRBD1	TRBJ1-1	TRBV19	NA	TGTGCCAGTAGGAACGCCGGGACAGGTAACACTGAAGCTTTCTTT	CASRNAGTGNTEAFF
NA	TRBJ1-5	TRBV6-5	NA	TGTGCCAGCAGTTACGACGGGACTCGAAGACAGCCCCAGCATTTT	CASSYDGTRRQPQHF
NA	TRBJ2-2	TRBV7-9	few	TGTGCCAGCAGCTTAGTTTTTATAGTGACCACCGGGGAGCTGTTTTTT	CASSLVFIVTTGELFF
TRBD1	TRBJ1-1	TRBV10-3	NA	TGTGCCATCAGTGAGCCGACAGGGGTGGGGAACACTGAAGCTTTCTTT	CAISEPTGVGNTEAFF
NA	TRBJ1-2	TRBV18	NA	TGTGCCAGCTCACCAAGCGAGGGCCCCTATGGCTACACCTTC	CASSPSEGPYGYTF
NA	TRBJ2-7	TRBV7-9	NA	TGTGCCAGCAGCTTAGTGGAGGGGGTGGACGAGCAGTACTTC	CASSLVEGVDEQYF
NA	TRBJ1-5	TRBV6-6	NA	TGTGCCAGCAGCTCCCTCGGGGTTAGCAATCAGCCCCAGCATTTT	CASSSLGVSNQPQHF
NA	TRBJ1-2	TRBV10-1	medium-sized	TGCGCCAGCAGTGACTTTAACTATGGCTACACCTTC	CASSDFNYGYTF
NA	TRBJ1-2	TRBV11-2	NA	TGTGCCAGCAGCTTAGGGGCAGGCGACTATGGCTACACCTTC	CASSLGAGDYGYTF
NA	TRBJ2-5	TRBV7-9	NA	TGTGCCAGCAGGCCCATGGGGGCGGAGACCCAGTACTTC	CASRPMGAETQYF
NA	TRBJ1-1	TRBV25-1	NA	TGTGCCAGCAGTGAACCAGGGGACTTCACTGAAGCTTTCTTT	CASSEPGDFTEAFF
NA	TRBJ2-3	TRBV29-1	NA	TGCAGCGTTGAAGATACCGGGGAAGGGGATACGCAGTATTTT	CSVEDTGEGDTQYF
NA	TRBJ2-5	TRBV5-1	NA	TGCGCCAGCAGCTCAGGAATGAGTGGACGTCTAGAGACCCAGTACTTC	CASSSGMSGRLETQYF
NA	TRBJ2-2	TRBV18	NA	TGTGCCAGCTCACCGGCACAGGGCCACACCGGGGAGCTGTTTTTT	CASSPAQGHTGELFF
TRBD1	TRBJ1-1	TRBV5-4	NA	TGTGCCAGCAGTCCCGGGACAGGGGACGCTTTCTTT	CASSPGTGDAFF
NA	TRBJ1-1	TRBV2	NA	TGTGCCAGCAGTGGGCAAATTGAAGCTTTCTTT	CASSGQIEAFF
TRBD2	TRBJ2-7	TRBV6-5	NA	TGTGCCAGCAGTTACTCGCGGGGGTCAGACGAGCAGTACTTC	CASSYSRGSDEQYF
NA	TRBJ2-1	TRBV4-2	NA	TGTGCCAGCAGCCCCCTCGACCATGAGCAGTTCTTC	CASSPLDHEQFF
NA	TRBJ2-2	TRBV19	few	TGTGCCAGTACCCCGAAGGGGGGCCCAACCGGGGAGCTGTTTTTT	CASTPKGGPTGELFF
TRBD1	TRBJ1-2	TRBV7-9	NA	TGTGCCAGCAGCAAACAGGGGGCGAGTTACTATGGCTACACCTTC	CASSKQGASYYGYTF
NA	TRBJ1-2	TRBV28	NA	TGTGCCACTAACGAGGGGGGTAACTATGGCTACACCTTC	CATNEGGNYGYTF
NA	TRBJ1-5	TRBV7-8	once	TGTGCCAGCAGCTTAGTCGGCGGGGGCAGTTCTCAGCCCCAGCATTTT	CASSLVGGGSSQPQHF
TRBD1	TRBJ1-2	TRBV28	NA	TGTGCCAGCAGTTTGATGGTCAGGGGGTTGGGCTACACCTTC	CASSLMVRGLGYTF
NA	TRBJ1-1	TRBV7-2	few	TGTGCCAGCAGCTTAAGGAACCTGAACACTGAAGCTTTCTTT	CASSLRNLNTEAFF
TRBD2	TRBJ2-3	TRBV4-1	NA	TGCGCCAGCCAAGGACTAGCTGAGATCACAGATACGCAGTATTTT	CASQGLAEITDTQYF
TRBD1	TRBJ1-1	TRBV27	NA	TGTGCCAGCAGACCCAACACAGGGGGCCTGAACACTGAAGCTTTCTTT	CASRPNTGGLNTEAFF
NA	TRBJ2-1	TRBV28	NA	TGTGCCAGCGGTGACGTAGACAATGAGCAGTTCTTC	CASGDVDNEQFF
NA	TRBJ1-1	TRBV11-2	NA	TGTGCCAGCAGCTTAGACAAGAACACTGAAGCTTTCTTT	CASSLDKNTEAFF
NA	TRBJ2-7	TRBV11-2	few	TGTGCCAGCAGCCAGAGGCACGAGCAGTACTTC	CASSQRHEQYF
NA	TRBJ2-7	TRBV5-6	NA	TGTGCCAGCAGCAAAGACACCCCCTACGAGCAGTACTTC	CASSKDTPYEQYF
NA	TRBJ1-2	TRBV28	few	TGTGCCAGCAGTTTACCACTTAACGGAGGCTACACCTTC	CASSLPLNGGYTF